This entry is about one TCR beta chain. Antigen specificity is unknown. The V gene's germline CDR1 is LGHNA and CDR2 YNFKEQ. V lost 1 base to trimming and J lost 2 bases, with 11 bases between them. This CDR3 contains 15 residues. The entry originates in a study of CD8 T cells in ankylosing spondylitis. General study findings and limits: A TCR beta motif of under ten highly homologous variants seemed to mark ankylosing spondylitis blood.

One entry per CDR3 protein results from TCRdb running MiXCR on the 5' RACE reads. The sample contains about 800,000 distinct CDR3 sequences, around 11% of which appear only once. The clonotype was recovered from a male donor with ankylosing spondylitis. This chain joins TRBV4-2 and TRBJ2-5; D call uncertain. Sequenced sample: blood, either unsorted or a sorted T cell fraction (not recorded which). CDR3 in DNA: TGTGCCAGCAGCCAAGGAAGCGTCTATCAAGAGACCCAGTACTTC. It is translated as CASSQGSVYQETQYF.